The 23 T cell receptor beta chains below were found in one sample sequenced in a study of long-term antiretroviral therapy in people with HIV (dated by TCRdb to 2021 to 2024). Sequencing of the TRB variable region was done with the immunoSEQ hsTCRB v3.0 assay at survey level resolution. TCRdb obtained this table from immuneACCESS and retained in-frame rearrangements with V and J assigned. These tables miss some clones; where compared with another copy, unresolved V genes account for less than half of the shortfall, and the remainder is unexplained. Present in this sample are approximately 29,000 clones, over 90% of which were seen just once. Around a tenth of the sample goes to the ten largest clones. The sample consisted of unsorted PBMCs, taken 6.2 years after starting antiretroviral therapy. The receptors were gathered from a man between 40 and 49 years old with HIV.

The CDR3 sequence: CASSFRPGRETQYF. The DNA for the CDR3 is TGTGCCAGCAGTTTCAGGCCCGGAAGAGAGACCCAGTACTTC. This chain connects TRBV27 to TRBJ2-5, with D hard to call. The CDR3 runs 14 residues. V gave up 3 bases and J gave up 4 bases, with 12 bases separating them. Germline V gene data show CDR1 as MNHEY and CDR2 as SMNVEV (reference sequence).

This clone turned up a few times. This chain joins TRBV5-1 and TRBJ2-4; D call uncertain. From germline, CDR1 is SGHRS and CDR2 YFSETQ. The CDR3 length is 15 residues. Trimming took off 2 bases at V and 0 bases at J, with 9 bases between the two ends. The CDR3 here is CASSLSSLAKNIQYF. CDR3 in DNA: TGCGCCAGCAGCTTATCTTCTCTAGCCAAAAACATTCAGTACTTC.

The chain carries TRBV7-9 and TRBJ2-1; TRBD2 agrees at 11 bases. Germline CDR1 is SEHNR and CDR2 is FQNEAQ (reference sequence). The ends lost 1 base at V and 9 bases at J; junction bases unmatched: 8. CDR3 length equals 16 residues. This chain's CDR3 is CASSLERLAGGGEQFF. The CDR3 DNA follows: TGTGCCAGCAGCTTAGAGCGGCTAGCGGGAGGCGGTGAGCAGTTCTTC.

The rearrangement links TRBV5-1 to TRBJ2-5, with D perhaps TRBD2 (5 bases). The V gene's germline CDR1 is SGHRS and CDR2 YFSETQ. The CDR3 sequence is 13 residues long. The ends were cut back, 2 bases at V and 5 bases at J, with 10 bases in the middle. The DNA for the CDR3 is TGCGCCAGCAGCTTAACCGGGATGGAGACCCAGTACTTC. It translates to CASSLTGMETQYF.

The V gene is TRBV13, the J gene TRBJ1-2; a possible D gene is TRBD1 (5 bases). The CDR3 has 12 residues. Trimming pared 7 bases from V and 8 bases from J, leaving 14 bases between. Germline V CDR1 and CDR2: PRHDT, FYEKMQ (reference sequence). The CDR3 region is CASNFPGGGYTF. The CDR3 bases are TGTGCCAGCAACTTCCCCGGGGGGGGCTACACCTTC.

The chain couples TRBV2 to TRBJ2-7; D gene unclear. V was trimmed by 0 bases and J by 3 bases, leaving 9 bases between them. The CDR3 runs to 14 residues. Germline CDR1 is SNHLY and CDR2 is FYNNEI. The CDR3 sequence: CASSEAPASYEQYF. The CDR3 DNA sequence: TGTGCCAGCAGTGAAGCGCCCGCCAGCTACGAGCAGTACTTC. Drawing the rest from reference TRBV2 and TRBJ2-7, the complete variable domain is EPEVTQTPSHQVTQMGQEVILRCVPISNHLYFYWYRQILGQKVEFLVSFYNNEISEKSEIFDDQFSVERPDGSNFTLKIRSTKLEDSAMYFCASSEAPASYEQYFGPGTRLTVT.

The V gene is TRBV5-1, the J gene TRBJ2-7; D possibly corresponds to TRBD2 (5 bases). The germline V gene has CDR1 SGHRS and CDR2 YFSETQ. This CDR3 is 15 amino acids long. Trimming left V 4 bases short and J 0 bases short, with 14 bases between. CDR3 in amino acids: CASSRNPGVSYEQYF. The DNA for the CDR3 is TGCGCCAGCAGCCGCAATCCCGGGGTCTCCTACGAGCAGTACTTC.

CDR3 residues: CASSSTGLSGNTIYF. The CDR3 nucleotides are TGCGCCAGCAGCTCAACAGGCCTCTCTGGAAACACCATATATTTT. The gene calls are TRBV5-1 and TRBJ1-3; D is perhaps TRBD1 (5 bases). Germline V gene lookup returns CDR1 SGHRS and CDR2 YFSETQ. This CDR3 region has 15 residues. V dropped 3 bases and J dropped 0 bases, with 10 bases sitting between them.

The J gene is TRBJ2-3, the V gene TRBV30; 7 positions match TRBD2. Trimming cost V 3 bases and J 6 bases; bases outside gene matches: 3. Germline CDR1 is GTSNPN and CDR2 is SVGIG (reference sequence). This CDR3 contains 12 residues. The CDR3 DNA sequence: TGTGCCTGGAGCCGGGAGGCGGATACGCAGTATTTT. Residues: CAWSREADTQYF.

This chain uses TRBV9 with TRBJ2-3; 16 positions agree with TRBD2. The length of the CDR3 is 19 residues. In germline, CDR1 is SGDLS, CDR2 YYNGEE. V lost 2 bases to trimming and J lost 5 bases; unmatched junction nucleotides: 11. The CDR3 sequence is CASSVTSGLAGGLRDTQYF. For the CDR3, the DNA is TGTGCCAGCAGCGTTACGTCGGGACTAGCGGGAGGGTTGAGAGATACGCAGTATTTT.

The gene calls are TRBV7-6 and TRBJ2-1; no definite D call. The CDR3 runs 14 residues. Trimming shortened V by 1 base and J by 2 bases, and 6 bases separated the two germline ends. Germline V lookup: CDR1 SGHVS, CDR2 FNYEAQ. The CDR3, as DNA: TGTGCCAGCAGCTTAGACGGCCCCTACAATGAGCAGTTCTTC. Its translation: CASSLDGPYNEQFF.

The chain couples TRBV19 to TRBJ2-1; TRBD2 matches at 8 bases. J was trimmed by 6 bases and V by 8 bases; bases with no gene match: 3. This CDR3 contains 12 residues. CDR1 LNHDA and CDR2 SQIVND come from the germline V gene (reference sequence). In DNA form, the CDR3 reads TGTGCCAGTGGGACTAGTGTCAATGAGCAGTTCTTC. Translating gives CASGTSVNEQFF.

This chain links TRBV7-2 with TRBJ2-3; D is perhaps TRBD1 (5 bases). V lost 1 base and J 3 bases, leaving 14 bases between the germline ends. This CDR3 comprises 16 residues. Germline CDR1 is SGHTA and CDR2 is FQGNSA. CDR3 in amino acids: CASSLGLRGLTDTQYF. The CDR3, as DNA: TGTGCCAGCAGCTTAGGGTTAAGGGGATTGACAGATACGCAGTATTTT.

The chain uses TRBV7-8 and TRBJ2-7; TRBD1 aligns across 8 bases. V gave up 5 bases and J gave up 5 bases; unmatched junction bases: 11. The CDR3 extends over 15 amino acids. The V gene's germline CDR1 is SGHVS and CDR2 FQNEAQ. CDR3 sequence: CASSLPGQAPDEQYF. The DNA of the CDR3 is TGTGCCAGCAGCCTCCCGGGACAGGCCCCAGACGAGCAGTACTTC.

The CDR3 region is CAISDNQWDSPLHF. CDR3 sequence (DNA): TGTGCCATCAGTGATAATCAGTGGGATTCACCCCTCCACTTT. This chain links TRBV10-3 with TRBJ1-6, with unresolved D. Trimming removed 3 bases from V and 8 bases from J, with 11 bases in between. Germline CDR1 ENHRY, CDR2 SYGVKD. This CDR3 is built from 14 residues.

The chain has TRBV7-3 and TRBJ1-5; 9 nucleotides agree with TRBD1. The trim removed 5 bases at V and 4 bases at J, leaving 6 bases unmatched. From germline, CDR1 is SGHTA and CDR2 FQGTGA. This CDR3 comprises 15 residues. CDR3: CASSGDRDWNQPQHF. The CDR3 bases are TGTGCCAGCAGCGGGGACAGGGACTGGAATCAGCCCCAGCATTTT.

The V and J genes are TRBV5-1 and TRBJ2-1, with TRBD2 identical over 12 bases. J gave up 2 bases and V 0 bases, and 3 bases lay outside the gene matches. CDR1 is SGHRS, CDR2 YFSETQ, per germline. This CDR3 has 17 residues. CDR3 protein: CASSLGSSGRAYNEQFF. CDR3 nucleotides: TGCGCCAGCAGCTTGGGGTCTAGCGGGAGGGCCTACAATGAGCAGTTCTTC.

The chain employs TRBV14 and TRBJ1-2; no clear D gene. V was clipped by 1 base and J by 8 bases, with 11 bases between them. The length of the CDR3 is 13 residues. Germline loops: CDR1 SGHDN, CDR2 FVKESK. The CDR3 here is CASSQAGMRGYTF. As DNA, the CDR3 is TGTGCCAGCAGCCAAGCCGGGATGCGGGGCTACACCTTC.

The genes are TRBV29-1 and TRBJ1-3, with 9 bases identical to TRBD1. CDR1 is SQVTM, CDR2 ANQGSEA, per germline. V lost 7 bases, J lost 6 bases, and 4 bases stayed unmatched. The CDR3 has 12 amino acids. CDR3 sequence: CSARTGENTIYF. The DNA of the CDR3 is TGCAGCGCCCGGACAGGGGAAAACACCATATATTTT.

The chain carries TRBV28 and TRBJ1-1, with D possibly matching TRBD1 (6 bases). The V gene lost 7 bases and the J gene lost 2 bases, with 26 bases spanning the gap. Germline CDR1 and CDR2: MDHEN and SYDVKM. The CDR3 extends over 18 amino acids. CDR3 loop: CASNLGVWGTRTNTEAFF. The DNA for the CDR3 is TGTGCCAGCAATTTGGGGGTGTGGGGGACAAGGACTAACACTGAAGCTTTCTTT.

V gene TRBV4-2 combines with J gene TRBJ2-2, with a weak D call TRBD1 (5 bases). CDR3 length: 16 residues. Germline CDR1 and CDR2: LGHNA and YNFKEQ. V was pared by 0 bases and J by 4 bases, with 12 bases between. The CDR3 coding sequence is TGTGCCAGCAGCCAAGACCTTGGGGCTCGCACCGGGGAGCTGTTTTTT. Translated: CASSQDLGARTGELFF.

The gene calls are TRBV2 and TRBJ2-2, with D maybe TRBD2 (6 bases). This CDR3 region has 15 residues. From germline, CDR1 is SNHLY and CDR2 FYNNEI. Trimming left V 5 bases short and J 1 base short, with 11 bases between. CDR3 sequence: CASSPTGVNTGELFF. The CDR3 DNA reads TGTGCCAGCAGTCCTACGGGAGTGAACACCGGGGAGCTGTTTTTT.

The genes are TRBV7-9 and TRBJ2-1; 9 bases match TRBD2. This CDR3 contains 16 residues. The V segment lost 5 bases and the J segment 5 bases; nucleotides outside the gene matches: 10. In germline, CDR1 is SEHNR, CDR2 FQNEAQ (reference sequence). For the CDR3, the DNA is TGTGCCAGCAGCCCCCTGGGTAGCGGGGGCAACAATGAGCAGTTCTTC. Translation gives CASSPLGSGGNNEQFF.